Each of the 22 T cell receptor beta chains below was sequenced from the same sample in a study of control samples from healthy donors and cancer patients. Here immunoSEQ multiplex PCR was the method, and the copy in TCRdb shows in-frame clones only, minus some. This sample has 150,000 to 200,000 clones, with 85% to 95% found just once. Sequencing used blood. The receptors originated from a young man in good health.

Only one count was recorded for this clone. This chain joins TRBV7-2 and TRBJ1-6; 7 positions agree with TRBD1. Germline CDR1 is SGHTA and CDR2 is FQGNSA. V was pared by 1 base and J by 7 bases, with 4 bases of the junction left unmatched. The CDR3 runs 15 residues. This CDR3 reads CASSLVRGLNSPLHF. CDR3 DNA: TGTGCCAGCAGCTTAGTTAGGGGGCTCAATTCACCCCTCCACTTT.

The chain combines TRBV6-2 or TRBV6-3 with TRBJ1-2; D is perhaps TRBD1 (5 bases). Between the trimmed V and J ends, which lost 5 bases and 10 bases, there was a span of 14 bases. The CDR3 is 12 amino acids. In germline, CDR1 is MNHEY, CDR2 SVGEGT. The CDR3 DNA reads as TGTGCCAGCAGTCGGGGACGGAGCACCTACACCTTC. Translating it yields CASSRGRSTYTF.

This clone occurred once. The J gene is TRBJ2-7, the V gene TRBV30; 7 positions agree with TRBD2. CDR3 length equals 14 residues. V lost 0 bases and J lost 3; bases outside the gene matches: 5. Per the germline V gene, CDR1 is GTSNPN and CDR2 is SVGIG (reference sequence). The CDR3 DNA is TGTGCCTGGAGTGTTGGGGGGGGGAGCTACGAGCAGTACTTC. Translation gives CAWSVGGGSYEQYF.

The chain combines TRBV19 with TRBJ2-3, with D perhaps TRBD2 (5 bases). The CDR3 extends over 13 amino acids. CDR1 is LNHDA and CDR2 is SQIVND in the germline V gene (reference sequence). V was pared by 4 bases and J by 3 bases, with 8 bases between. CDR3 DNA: TGTGCCAGTAGTAGCGGGTCAACAGATACGCAGTATTTT. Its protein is CASSSGSTDTQYF.

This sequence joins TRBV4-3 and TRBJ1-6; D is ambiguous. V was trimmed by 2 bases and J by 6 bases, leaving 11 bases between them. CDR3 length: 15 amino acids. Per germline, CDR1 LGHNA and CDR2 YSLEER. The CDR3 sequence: CASSQRTESNSPLHF. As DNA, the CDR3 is TGCGCCAGCAGCCAACGGACGGAGTCTAATTCACCCCTCCACTTT.

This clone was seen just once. CDR3 bases: TGTGCCAGCAGCAATCGATCGGGGGGACCATGTACATATCAGCCCCAGCATTTT. It codes for CASSNRSGGPCTYQPQHF. The V gene is TRBV21-1, the J gene TRBJ1-5. TRBV21-1 is a listed pseudogene. This CDR3 contains 18 residues.

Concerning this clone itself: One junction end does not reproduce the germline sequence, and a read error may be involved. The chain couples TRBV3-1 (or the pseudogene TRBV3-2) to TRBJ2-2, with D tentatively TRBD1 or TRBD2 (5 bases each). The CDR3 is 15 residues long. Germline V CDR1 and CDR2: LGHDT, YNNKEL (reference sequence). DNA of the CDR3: TGTGCCAGCAGCCAATCCGGGACCAACACAGGGGAGCTGTTTTTT. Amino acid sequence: CASSQSGTNTGELFF.

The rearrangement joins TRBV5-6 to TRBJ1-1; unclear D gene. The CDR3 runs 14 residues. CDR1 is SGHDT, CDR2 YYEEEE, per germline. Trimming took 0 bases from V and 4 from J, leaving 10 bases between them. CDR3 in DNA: TGTGCCAGCAGCTTGGGAGGGATTGGCACTGAAGCTTTCTTT. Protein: CASSLGGIGTEAFF.

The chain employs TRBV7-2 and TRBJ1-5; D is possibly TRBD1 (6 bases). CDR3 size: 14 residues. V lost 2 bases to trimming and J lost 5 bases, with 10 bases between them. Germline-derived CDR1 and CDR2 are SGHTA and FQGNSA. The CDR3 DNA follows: TGTGCCAGCAGCTTAAGGGGGGAGGATCAGCCCCAGCATTTT. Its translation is CASSLRGEDQPQHF.

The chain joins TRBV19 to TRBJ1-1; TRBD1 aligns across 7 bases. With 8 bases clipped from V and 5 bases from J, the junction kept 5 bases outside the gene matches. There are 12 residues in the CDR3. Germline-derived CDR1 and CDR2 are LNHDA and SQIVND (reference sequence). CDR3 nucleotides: TGTGCCAGTTTCAGGGGGAGAACTGAAGCTTTCTTT. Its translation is CASFRGRTEAFF.

The CDR3 DNA sequence: TGTGCCAGCAGCCGGACAGAGAACACTGAAGCTTTCTTT. Protein sequence: CASSRTENTEAFF. V gene TRBV27 combines with J gene TRBJ1-1; D possibly corresponds to TRBD1 (6 bases). The germline V and J ends were trimmed by 6 bases and 1 base, with 9 bases remaining between them. The CDR3 consists of 13 residues. The germline gives CDR1 MNHEY, CDR2 SMNVEV (reference sequence).

DNA of the CDR3: TGTGCCAGCACCATAAACACCGGGGAGCTGTTTTTT. Its protein is CASTINTGELFF. The chain joins TRBV12-3 or TRBV12-4 to TRBJ2-2; D remains ambiguous. V gave up 7 bases and J gave up 2 bases, with 5 bases separating them. This CDR3 has 12 amino acids.

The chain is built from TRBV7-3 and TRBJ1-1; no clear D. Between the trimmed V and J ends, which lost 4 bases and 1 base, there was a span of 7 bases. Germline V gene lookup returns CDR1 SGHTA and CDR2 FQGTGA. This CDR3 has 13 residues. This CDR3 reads CASSSAGNTEAFF. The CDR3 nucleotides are TGTGCCAGCAGCTCGGCAGGGAACACTGAAGCTTTCTTT.

CDR3 nucleotide sequence: TGTGCCAGCAGCTTAGGGGGGGAGACGGCAGATACGCAGTATTTT. The encoded protein is CASSLGGETADTQYF. The chain uses TRBV6-4 and TRBJ2-3, with D perhaps matching TRBD2 (7 bases). Germline CDR1 is MRHNA and CDR2 is SNTAGT. Trimming pared 6 bases from V and 4 bases from J, leaving 17 bases between. The CDR3 runs 15 residues.

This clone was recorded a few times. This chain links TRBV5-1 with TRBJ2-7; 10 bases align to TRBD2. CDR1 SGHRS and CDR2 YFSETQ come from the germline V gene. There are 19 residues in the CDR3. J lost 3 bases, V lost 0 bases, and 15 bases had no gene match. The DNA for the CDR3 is TGCGCCAGCAGCTTGGCACAAACCCGGGGAACTAGCGGGAACTACGAGCAGTACTTC. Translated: CASSLAQTRGTSGNYEQYF.

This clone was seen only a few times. CDR3 nucleotide sequence: TGCGCCAGCAGCTTGGACAGCCCCACTGAAGCTTTCTTT. The encoded protein is CASSLDSPTEAFF. The chain joins TRBV5-1 to TRBJ1-1; D gene uncertain. V lost 0 bases to trimming and J lost 4 bases, with 7 bases between them. CDR1 is SGHRS, CDR2 YFSETQ, per germline. The CDR3 sequence is 13 residues long.

The CDR3 coding sequence is TGTGCCAGTACCCCATCGGCAGGTCTTTACGAGCAGTACTTC. Protein product: CASTPSAGLYEQYF. V gene TRBV19 combines with J gene TRBJ2-7; D unclear. V was cut by 7 bases and J by 4 bases, with 17 bases left in between. The CDR3 has 14 amino acids. Germline CDR1 LNHDA, CDR2 SQIVND (reference sequence).

CDR3 in amino acids: CASSQAHLGLDQETQYF. The CDR3 nucleotides read TGCGCCAGCAGCCAAGCTCATCTTGGACTGGATCAAGAGACCCAGTACTTC. V and J are TRBV4-1 and TRBJ2-5; perhaps TRBD2 as D (5 bases). CDR1 is MGHRA and CDR2 is YSYEKL in the germline V gene. Trimming left V 1 base short and J 2 bases short, with 17 bases between. The CDR3 runs 17 residues.

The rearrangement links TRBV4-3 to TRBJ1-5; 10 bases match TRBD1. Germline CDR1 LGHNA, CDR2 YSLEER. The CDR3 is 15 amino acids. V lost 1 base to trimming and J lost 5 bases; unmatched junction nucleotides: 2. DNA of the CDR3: TGCGCCAGCAGCCAAGTGACAGGGGGCGATCAGCCCCAGCATTTT. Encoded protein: CASSQVTGGDQPQHF.

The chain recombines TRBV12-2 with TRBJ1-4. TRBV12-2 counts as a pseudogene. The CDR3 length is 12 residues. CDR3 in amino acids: CASRFRSKKLFF. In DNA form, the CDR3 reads TGTGCAAGTCGCTTTAGGTCCAAAAAACTGTTTTTT.

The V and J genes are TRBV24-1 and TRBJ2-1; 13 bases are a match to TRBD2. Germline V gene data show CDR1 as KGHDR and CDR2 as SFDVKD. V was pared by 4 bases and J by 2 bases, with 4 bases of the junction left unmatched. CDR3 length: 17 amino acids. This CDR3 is CATSDRTSGRTYNEQFF. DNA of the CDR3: TGTGCCACCAGTGACCGGACTAGCGGGAGAACCTACAATGAGCAGTTCTTC.

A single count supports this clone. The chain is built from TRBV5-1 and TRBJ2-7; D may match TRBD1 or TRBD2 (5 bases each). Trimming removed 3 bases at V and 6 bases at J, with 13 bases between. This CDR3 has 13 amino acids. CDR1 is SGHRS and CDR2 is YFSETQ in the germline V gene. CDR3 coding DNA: TGCGCCAGCAGCTCCGGGGCAGGAATCGAGCAGTACTTC. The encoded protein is CASSSGAGIEQYF. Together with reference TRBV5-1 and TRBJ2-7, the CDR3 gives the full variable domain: KAGVTQTPRYLIKTRGQQVTLSCSPISGHRSVSWYQQTPGQGLQFLFEYFSETQRNKGNFPGRFSGRQFSNSRSEMNVSTLELGDSALYLCASSSGAGIEQYFGPGTRLTVT.